The 20 T cell receptor beta chains below come from one sample, sequenced in a study of OX40 agonist ivuxolimab in advanced cancers. The repertoire was sequenced with immunoSEQ multiplex PCR; TCRdb's copy has only in-frame clones and lacks some. The table shows about 71,000 clones, with around 83% occurring only once. The starting material was CD4+ or CD8+ T cells sorted from blood, obtained in a trial of the OX40 agonist ivuxolimab. These receptors came from an adult with an advanced solid tumor such as melanoma, head and neck, liver or kidney cancer.

This clone was detected only a few times. The chain couples TRBV6-4 to TRBJ1-3; 9 nucleotides agree with TRBD1. Germline V gives CDR1 MRHNA, CDR2 SNTAGT. V lost 3 bases, J lost 2 bases, and 8 bases stayed unmatched. This CDR3 is 17 amino acids long. CDR3 nucleotide sequence: TGTGCCAGCAGTGAAGCCGGACAGGGGATGACTGGAAACACCATATATTTT. As protein: CASSEAGQGMTGNTIYF.

The chain couples TRBV4-3 to TRBJ2-7; D is perhaps TRBD2 (6 bases). Per germline, CDR1 LGHNA and CDR2 YSLEER. This CDR3 has 13 amino acids. Trimming shortened V by 5 bases and J by 3 bases, and 11 bases separated the two germline ends. CDR3 DNA sequence: TGCGCCAGCAGCAAGGACTATTTCTACGAGCAGTACTTC. Protein sequence: CASSKDYFYEQYF.

The chain recombines TRBV6-5 with TRBJ2-3, with 10 positions matching TRBD2. The CDR3 is 15 amino acids. Germline-derived CDR1 and CDR2 are MNHEY and SVGAGI. The ends lost 4 bases at V and 4 bases at J; junction bases unmatched: 5. This CDR3 reads CASSLSGRVADTQYF. The CDR3 nucleotides are TGTGCCAGCAGTTTAAGCGGGAGGGTCGCAGATACGCAGTATTTT.

V usage is TRBV7-2 and J usage is TRBJ2-1; D gene ambiguous. This CDR3 is built from 16 residues. Trimming stripped 1 base from V and 0 bases from J, with 10 bases between. The germline CDR1 and CDR2 sequences are SGHTA and FQGNSA. CDR3 sequence reads: CASSLGPPSSYNEQFF. The CDR3 nucleotides are TGTGCCAGCAGCTTAGGGCCCCCGTCCTCCTACAATGAGCAGTTCTTC.

The gene calls are TRBV6-5 and TRBJ2-1; 13 bases match TRBD2. The CDR3 consists of 16 residues. Germline CDR1 and CDR2: MNHEY and SVGAGI. V shed 0 bases, J shed 10 bases, and the junction held 6 bases outside the gene matches. The CDR3 sequence is CASSYSTSGRLSEQFF. The CDR3 coding sequence is TGTGCCAGCAGTTACTCGACTAGCGGGAGGCTTAGCGAGCAGTTCTTC.

The sample holds one count of this clone. The chain has TRBV7-2 and TRBJ2-1; TRBD2 matches 11 bases. The V and J ends lost 5 bases and 7 bases, in that order; junction bases with no gene match: 7. Germline V lookup: CDR1 SGHTA, CDR2 FQGNSA. This CDR3 has 15 amino acids. CDR3 in DNA: TGTGCCAGCAGCGTTAGCGGGAGGGCCGAAAATGAGCAGTTCTTC. Its protein is CASSVSGRAENEQFF.

This clone was detected a few times. The chain recombines TRBV5-1 with TRBJ2-7; unclear D gene. CDR3 length: 15 amino acids. CDR1 is SGHRS, CDR2 YFSETQ, per germline. V was cut by 6 bases and J by 0 bases, with 16 bases left in between. CDR3: CASTPTSSLSYEQYF. The CDR3 nucleotides read TGCGCCAGCACCCCTACCTCGTCCCTCTCCTACGAGCAGTACTTC.

Only a few counts were recorded for this clone. The chain joins TRBV30 to TRBJ1-2, with D possibly TRBD1 on 6 matching bases. This CDR3 has 14 amino acids. Trimming pared 8 bases from V and 7 bases from J, leaving 23 bases between. CDR1 and CDR2 (germline): GTSNPN, SVGIG (reference sequence). The CDR3 DNA follows: TGTGCCGGTCCGGGGGCACAGTCAGCGGGTGGCTACACCTTC. It encodes CAGPGAQSAGGYTF.

CDR3 in amino acids: CASSVGWVLNEQFF. CDR3 DNA sequence: TGTGCCAGCAGCGTAGGTTGGGTCCTCAATGAGCAGTTCTTC. V is TRBV9 and J is TRBJ2-1; D gene ambiguous. The CDR3 loop spans 14 amino acids. V was cut by 0 bases and J by 6 bases, with 10 bases left in between. Germline V CDR1 and CDR2: SGDLS, YYNGEE.

The chain has TRBV5-6 and TRBJ2-5; no reliable D call. The CDR3 is made up of 11 amino acids. Trimming cost V 2 bases and J 2 bases, with 1 base left between them. CDR1 is SGHDT and CDR2 is YYEEEE in the germline V gene. CDR3 sequence (DNA): TGTGCCAGCAGCTTACAAGAGACCCAGTACTTC. Protein: CASSLQETQYF. Using reference TRBV5-6 and TRBJ2-5 for the parts outside the CDR3, the full variable domain is DAGVTQSPTHLIKTRGQQVTLRCSPKSGHDTVSWYQQALGQGPQFIFQYYEEEERQRGNFPDRFSGHQFPNYSSELNVNALLLGDSALYLCASSLQETQYFGPGTRLLVL.

The V and J genes are TRBV7-9 and TRBJ2-1, with a tentative D call TRBD2 (6 bases). The V gene's germline CDR1 is SEHNR and CDR2 FQNEAQ (reference sequence). Trimming took off 5 bases at V and 2 bases at J, with 13 bases between the two ends. This CDR3 region has 15 residues. The CDR3 sequence is CASSAEGGPYNEQFF. CDR3 nucleotides: TGTGCCAGCAGCGCGGAGGGAGGCCCCTACAATGAGCAGTTCTTC. Drawing the rest from reference TRBV7-9 and TRBJ2-1, the complete variable domain is DTGVSQNPRHKITKRGQNVTFRCDPISEHNRLYWYRQTLGQGPEFLTYFQNEAQLEKSRLLSDRFSAERPKGSFSTLEIQRTEQGDSAMYLCASSAEGGPYNEQFFGPGTRLTVL.

V usage is TRBV7-2 and J usage is TRBJ1-2, with 7 bases matching TRBD1. The CDR3 covers 17 residues. V was clipped by 6 bases and J by 1 base; unmatched bases: 14. Germline V CDR1 and CDR2: SGHTA, FQGNSA. CDR3 sequence reads: CASRSQSGTAINYGYTF. The CDR3 DNA sequence: TGTGCCAGCAGATCACAATCCGGGACAGCTATTAACTATGGCTACACCTTC.

The gene calls are TRBV7-8 and TRBJ2-7, with TRBD1 identical over 11 bases. V lost 4 bases, J lost 2 bases, and 1 base stayed unmatched. Looked up from germline, CDR1 is SGHVS and CDR2 is FQNEAQ. This CDR3 region has 14 residues. The CDR3 protein is CASSWTGGAYEQYF. For the CDR3, the DNA is TGTGCCAGCAGCTGGACAGGGGGCGCCTACGAGCAGTACTTC.

The V and J genes are TRBV29-1 and TRBJ2-3; D assignment may be TRBD1 or TRBD2 (5 bases each). With 2 bases removed from V and 6 bases from J, the gap between germline ends came to 12 bases. The CDR3 consists of 13 residues. Germline-derived CDR1 and CDR2 are SQVTM and ANQGSEA. This chain's CDR3 is CSVERGTGDTQYF. CDR3 nucleotides: TGCAGCGTTGAAAGAGGGACCGGTGATACGCAGTATTTT.

This chain links TRBV7-3 with TRBJ1-3; no firm D call. The CDR3 sequence is 13 residues long. Germline V CDR1 and CDR2: SGHTA, FQGTGA. V gave up 4 bases and J gave up 4 bases, with 8 bases separating them. CDR3 DNA: TGTGCCAGCAGCTCAGCCAGCGGAAACACCATATATTTT. This encodes CASSSASGNTIYF.

The V and J genes are TRBV4-3 and TRBJ1-2, with 9 bases identical to TRBD1. Trimming cost V 0 bases and J 8 bases; bases outside gene matches: 7. Germline CDR1 reads LGHNA; CDR2 reads YSLEER. The CDR3 runs to 15 residues. In nucleotides, the CDR3 is TGCGCCAGCAGCCAAGAGAGGACAGGGGAGAGGGGCTACACCTTC. It encodes CASSQERTGERGYTF.

The chain joins TRBV7-2 to TRBJ2-3, with 9 bases that match TRBD2. This CDR3 has 15 amino acids. With 5 bases clipped from V and 5 bases from J, the junction kept 8 bases outside the gene matches. CDR1 and CDR2 (germline): SGHTA, FQGNSA. The CDR3 region has the DNA TGTGCCAGCAGCCTTATGGCGGGAGGGCAAGATACGCAGTATTTT. Protein: CASSLMAGGQDTQYF.

This chain uses TRBV21-1 with TRBJ1-2; TRBD1, the table's D call, lacks a check against the DNA. TRBV21-1 is a recognized pseudogene. This CDR3 spans 14 amino acids. DNA of the CDR3: TGTGCCAGCAGCAAAGAGGGGACAGTCTATGGCTACACCTTC. Protein product: CASSKEGTVYGYTF.

This clone has a single count. The V call is TRBV27, the J call TRBJ2-1, with 7 bases that match TRBD2. The trim removed 4 bases at V and 10 bases at J, leaving 10 bases unmatched. Germline V gene lookup returns CDR1 MNHEY and CDR2 SMNVEV (reference sequence). There are 14 residues in the CDR3. The CDR3 protein is CASSSQGKAGEQFF. CDR3 bases: TGTGCCAGCAGTTCTCAGGGAAAAGCGGGAGAGCAGTTCTTC.

In its sample, this clone was seen once. The CDR3 reads CASSLVRTAKPFYGYTF. In DNA form, the CDR3 reads TGTGCCAGCAGCTTAGTTCGGACGGCAAAACCATTCTATGGCTACACCTTC. The genes are TRBV7-8 and TRBJ1-2; D not resolved. This CDR3 is 17 amino acids long. The germline V gene encodes CDR1 SGHVS and CDR2 FQNEAQ. Trimming removed 1 base at V and 4 bases at J, with 19 bases between.